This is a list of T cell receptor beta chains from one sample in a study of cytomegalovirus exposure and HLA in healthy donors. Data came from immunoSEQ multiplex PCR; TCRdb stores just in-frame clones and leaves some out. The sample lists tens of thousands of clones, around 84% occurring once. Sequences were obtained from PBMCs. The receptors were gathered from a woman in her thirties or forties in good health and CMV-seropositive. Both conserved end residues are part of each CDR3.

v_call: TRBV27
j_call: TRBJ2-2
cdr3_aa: CASSLRRGVTGELFF

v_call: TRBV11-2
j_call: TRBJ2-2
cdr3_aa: CASSLGTTGELFF

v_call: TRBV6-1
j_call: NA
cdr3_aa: CASRAGVASSEQYF

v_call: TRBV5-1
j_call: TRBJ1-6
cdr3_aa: CASTGGTGTNSPLHF

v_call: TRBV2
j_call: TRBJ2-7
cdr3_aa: CASKEGEGIAGKF

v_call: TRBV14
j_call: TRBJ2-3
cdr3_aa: CASSQRGTDTQYF

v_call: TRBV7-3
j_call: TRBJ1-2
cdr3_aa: CASSPQGGDNYGYTF

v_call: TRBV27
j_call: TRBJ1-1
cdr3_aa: CASSLSGGLNTEAFF

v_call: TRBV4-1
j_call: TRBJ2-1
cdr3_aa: CASSQLRDEQFF

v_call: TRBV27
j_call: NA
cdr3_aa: CASSSFPAGSTYEQYF

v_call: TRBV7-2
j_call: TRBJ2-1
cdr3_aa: CASSLEIPVPPNEQFF

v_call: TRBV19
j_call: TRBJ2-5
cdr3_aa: CASSLGTVETQYF

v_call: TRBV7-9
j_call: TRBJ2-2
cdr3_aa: CASSTPGTGTTGELFF

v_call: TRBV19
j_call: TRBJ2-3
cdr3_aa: CASSIDRGLAGVADTQYF

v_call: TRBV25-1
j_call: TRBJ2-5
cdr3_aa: CASSEYGDSQETQYF

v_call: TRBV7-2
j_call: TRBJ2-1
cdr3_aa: CASSAPGLAHNEQFF

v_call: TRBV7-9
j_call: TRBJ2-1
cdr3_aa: CASSTLAGLGRDNEQLF

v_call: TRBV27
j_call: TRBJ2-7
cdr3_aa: CASSLGISYEQYF

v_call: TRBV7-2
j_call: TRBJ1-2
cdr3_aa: CASSLNLAGSHGYTF

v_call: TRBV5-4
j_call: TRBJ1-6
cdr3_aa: CASSIRQVNSPLHF

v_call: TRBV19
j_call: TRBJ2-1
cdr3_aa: CASRETSGYNEQFF

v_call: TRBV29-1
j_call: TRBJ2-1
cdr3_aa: CSATGENYNEQFF

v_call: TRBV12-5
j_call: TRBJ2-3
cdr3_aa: CASGERDTQYF

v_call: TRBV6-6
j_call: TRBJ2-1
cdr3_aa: CASQPFSKERNEQFF

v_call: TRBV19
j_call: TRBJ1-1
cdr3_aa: CASSMGSRMNTEAFF

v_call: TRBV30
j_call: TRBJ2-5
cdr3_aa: CAWSGSETQYF

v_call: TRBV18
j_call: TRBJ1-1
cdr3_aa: CASTPGTGSMNTEAFF

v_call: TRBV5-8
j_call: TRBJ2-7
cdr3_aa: CASPDRTNYEQYF

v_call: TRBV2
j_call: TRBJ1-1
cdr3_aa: CASSGEGVGTEAFF

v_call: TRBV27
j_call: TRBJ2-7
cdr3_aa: CASKGRGRTQQYF

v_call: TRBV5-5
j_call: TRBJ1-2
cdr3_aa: CASSHRSQGSGYTF